The clone carrying this T cell receptor beta chain appeared many times. Its target is unknown. Germline assignment: CDR1 GTSNPN and CDR2 SVGIG (reference sequence). Unmatched junction bases numbered 6, after V lost 2 bases and J lost 0 bases. There are 17 residues in the CDR3. TCRdb independently ran MiXCR on the RACE reads; one entry per CDR3 protein. There are some 57,000 distinct CDR3 sequences in the sample; 8.5% to 10% occur only once, and approximately 9.6% lies in the top ten. The time point was: pre-sensitization, week 0. Noted treatment: therapeutic diphenylcyclopropenone sensitization with weekly scalp DPC. Unfractionated whole blood yielded total RNA. This sample was included in a study of human T cells and chemical hapten exposure. Background on the study: Enrolled patients were predominantly female and had alopecia areata, totalis or universalis.

Study-level results: Counts of TCRs expanded at PT1 correlated positively with patch test score.

This chain connects TRBV30 to TRBJ2-1; TRBD2 matches at 11 bases. The sequences come from whole blood, collected in connection with sensitization to the hapten diphenylcyclopropenone (DPC). This TCR derives from a woman in her thirties with alopecia areata. Some clones in this sample may be carry-over from other donors' samples. The CDR3 DNA follows: TGTGCCTGGAGTCGACTTAGCGGGGGGGTCTCCTACAATGAGCAGTTCTTC. Amino acids: CAWSRLSGGVSYNEQFF.